Detailed here is one T cell receptor beta chain. Its target is unknown. Trimming removed 9 bases at V and 5 bases at J, with 25 bases between. From germline, CDR1 is SGHVS and CDR2 FQNEAQ. The CDR3 spans 16 residues. No cell sorting was done before RNA was extracted from the tissue. Between August and November 2014, newly diagnosed, chemotherapy-naive lung cancer patients underwent thoracic surgery in China. Three rounds of nested PCR, following a modified ARM-PCR protocol, produced the TCRbeta library. TCRdb itself ran the multiplex PCR reads through MiXCR, one entry per CDR3 protein. The table has about 70,000 distinct CDR3 sequences, about 80% seen once. This record belongs to a study of tumor and adjacent non-tumor tissue in lung cancer. About the study: Histology: 12 adenocarcinoma, 2 squamous cell carcinoma, 1 small cell lung cancer. The patients, roughly 9 men and a handful of women, were about 31 to 85 with stage I to III disease.

Study findings and constraints: Normal lung showed higher cumulative top 100 clone frequency than tumor.

Sequencing was performed on lung tumor tissue. The source of this sequence is a man in his fifties or sixties with non-small cell lung cancer. This chain uses TRBV7-8 with TRBJ2-5; D possibly uses TRBD1 or TRBD2 (6 bases each). The CDR3 is CASSLGARLDGETQYF. CDR3 bases: TGTGCCAGTAGCCTGGGGGCTAGACTAGACGGGGAGACCCAGTACTTC.